This T cell receptor (beta chain) was captured by sequencing in a study of glioma-infiltrating T cells after dendritic cell vaccination. The assay was immunoSEQ multiplex PCR, and TCRdb's table has in-frame clones only and misses some. The sample records approximately 48,000 clones, over 75% being singletons. CDR1 SGHVS and CDR2 FNYEAQ come from the germline V gene. After removal of 2 bases from V and 2 bases from J, the junction contained 14 bases not matched to a gene. The CDR3 runs 19 residues. Time point of the sample: after dendritic cell vaccination, including at tumor progression/relapse. The TCR comes from a human donor with glioblastoma. The sample here was blood, taken after dendritic cell vaccination. J is TRBJ2-1 and V is TRBV7-6, with TRBD2 matching 8 bases. The CDR3 sequence: CASSLLTAGASPAYNEQFF. The CDR3 coding sequence is TGTGCCAGCAGCTTATTGACAGCGGGAGCGAGTCCCGCCTACAATGAGCAGTTCTTC. The variable domain in full, completed from reference TRBV7-6 and TRBJ2-1, reads GAGVSQSPRYKVTKRGQDVALRCDPISGHVSLYWYRQALGQGPEFLTYFNYEAQQDKSGLPNDRFSAERPEGSISTLTIQRTEQRDSAMYRCASSLLTAGASPAYNEQFFGPGTRLTVL.